Following are 18 T cell receptor beta chains from one sample sequenced in a study of T-cell reconstitution after alpha-beta-depleted transplantation in children. Unique molecular identifiers tagged the TCRbeta library. One entry per CDR3 protein, called by TCRdb with MiXCR from the PCR reads. The sample records about 440,000 distinct CDR3 sequences, 43% being singletons. Sequencing used PBMCs, obtained before TCRalphabeta/CD19-depleted stem cell transplant. These receptors all stem from a girl aged 2 to 9 with aplastic anemia, due to receive a stem cell transplant.

Many counts were recorded for this clonotype. V usage is TRBV6-2 or TRBV6-3 and J usage is TRBJ2-2; D is possibly TRBD2 (6 bases). The CDR3 has 15 residues. V shed 10 bases and J shed 4 bases, with 19 bases lying between them. From germline, CDR1 is MNHEY and CDR2 SVGEGT. The CDR3 DNA is TGTGCCATCGGGAGACTAGAAGAGGTCACCGGGGAGCTGTTTTTT. This sequence encodes CAIGRLEEVTGELFF.

The sample holds a few counts of this clonotype. The chain uses TRBV12-3 or TRBV12-4 and TRBJ2-5, with 7 bases lining up with TRBD1. CDR3 size: 16 residues. The junction had 10 bases not matched to a gene; V was cut back by 4 bases and J by 2 bases. The CDR3 loop reads CASSSQPGTAQETQYF. CDR3 coding DNA: TGTGCCAGCAGTTCCCAACCCGGGACAGCGCAAGAGACCCAGTACTTC.

CDR3 protein: CASSFNYNEQFF. The CDR3 DNA follows: TGTGCCAGCAGCTTTAATTACAATGAGCAGTTCTTC. The chain couples TRBV7-3 to TRBJ2-1; D call uncertain. The CDR3 consists of 12 residues. The V and J ends lost 3 bases and 4 bases respectively, with 4 bases between them. Germline CDR1 and CDR2: SGHTA and FQGTGA.

This clonotype was detected ten times or more. This chain joins TRBV28 and TRBJ2-7; 9 bases line up with TRBD2. With V trimmed by 4 bases and J by 5 bases, 6 bases remained unmatched. This CDR3 region has 14 residues. Germline assignment: CDR1 MDHEN and CDR2 SYDVKM. The CDR3 nucleotides are TGTGCCAGCAGTTCCTTAGCGGGAGTAAACGAGCAGTACTTC. This codes for CASSSLAGVNEQYF.

This chain joins TRBV3-1 and TRBJ2-1; D uncertain. Trimming took off 1 base at V and 10 bases at J, with 5 bases between the two ends. CDR1 LGHDT and CDR2 YNNKEL come from the germline V gene (reference sequence). The CDR3 extends over 11 amino acids. The CDR3 DNA reads TGTGCCAGCAGCCAAGTCCAGGAGCAGTTCTTC. Translated: CASSQVQEQFF.

This chain links TRBV7-9 with TRBJ1-1; D is unclear. V was shortened by 5 bases and J by 6 bases, with 19 bases between the two germline ends. The CDR3 loop spans 15 amino acids. Per the germline V gene, CDR1 is SEHNR and CDR2 is FQNEAQ (reference sequence). CDR3 region: CASSPEVVQTSEAFF. DNA for the CDR3: TGTGCCAGCAGCCCAGAGGTGGTCCAGACCTCTGAAGCTTTCTTT.

V and J are TRBV2 and TRBJ2-3, with D possibly being TRBD1 (6 bases). The length of the CDR3 is 12 residues. Germline CDR1 reads SNHLY; CDR2 reads FYNNEI. V dropped 5 bases and J dropped 11 bases, with 14 bases sitting between them. The CDR3 DNA reads as TGTGCCAGCAGTTTAGACAGGATGGGGCAGTATTTT. Its protein product is CASSLDRMGQYF.

This clonotype occurred a few times. The chain employs TRBV20-1 and TRBJ2-1; 8 positions match TRBD1. Germline loops: CDR1 DFQATT, CDR2 SNEGSKA (reference sequence). The V segment lost 3 bases and the J segment 9 bases; nucleotides outside the gene matches: 4. The CDR3 is made up of 12 amino acids. CDR3 in amino acids: CSASKTGGEQFF. Written as DNA, the CDR3 is TGCAGTGCTAGCAAAACAGGGGGTGAGCAGTTCTTC.

The chain couples TRBV4-1 to TRBJ2-1; TRBD1 matches 8 bases. The CDR3 is made up of 17 amino acids. Looked up from germline, CDR1 is MGHRA and CDR2 is YSYEKL. After removal of 3 bases from V and 4 bases from J, the junction contained 11 bases not matched to a gene. The DNA of the CDR3 is TGCGCCAGCAGCCATACGACAGGGGTCCTCGTTTACAATGAGCAGTTCTTC. This codes for CASSHTTGVLVYNEQFF.

This chain connects TRBV3-1 to TRBJ1-5, with D perhaps TRBD1 (5 bases). Germline assignment: CDR1 LGHDT and CDR2 YNNKEL (reference sequence). The CDR3 runs to 14 residues. Trimming left V 8 bases short and J 7 bases short, with 18 bases between. The CDR3 sequence is CASSFKGWGQPQHF. CDR3 DNA sequence: TGTGCCAGCTCCTTTAAGGGGTGGGGACAGCCCCAGCATTTT.

The rearrangement links TRBV20-1 to TRBJ2-6; TRBD1 or TRBD2 may be the D gene (6 bases each). Trimming removed 0 bases at V and 4 bases at J, with 10 bases between. The CDR3 is 15 amino acids. The germline CDR1 and CDR2 sequences are DFQATT and SNEGSKA (reference sequence). This CDR3 is CSARDSGAGANVLTF. The CDR3 DNA sequence: TGCAGTGCTAGAGATTCGGGGGCGGGGGCCAACGTCCTGACTTTC.

This clonotype was picked up a small number of times. Since a much larger clone is just one base distant, this may be a read error. V usage is TRBV28 and J usage is TRBJ2-7; D remains unclear. This CDR3 region has 11 residues. The ends were cut back, 4 bases at V and 4 bases at J, with 5 bases in the middle. Per germline, CDR1 MDHEN and CDR2 SYDVKM. In DNA form, the CDR3 reads TGTGCCAGCAGTTCAGAGTACGAGCAGTACTTC. Protein product: CASSSEYEQYF.

The sample holds many counts of this clonotype. The CDR3: CASSSGTGSRYGYTF. CDR3 coding DNA: TGTGCCAGCAGCTCTGGGACGGGTTCTCGGTACGGCTACACCTTC. The chain carries TRBV3-1 and TRBJ1-2, with a weak D call TRBD1 (5 bases). The length of the CDR3 is 15 residues. Germline V lookup: CDR1 LGHDT, CDR2 YNNKEL (reference sequence). Deletions cut 5 bases from V and 8 bases from J, with 21 bases between.

This chain joins TRBV20-1 and TRBJ2-7, with D unresolved. Germline CDR1 DFQATT, CDR2 SNEGSKA (reference sequence). V lost 3 bases to trimming and J lost 5 bases, with 11 bases between them. The CDR3 is 12 amino acids. The CDR3, as DNA: TGCAGTGCTAGCTCGAGAGGCGACGAGCAGTACTTC. It encodes CSASSRGDEQYF.

The chain carries TRBV20-1 and TRBJ2-2; D is undetermined. Looked up from germline, CDR1 is DFQATT and CDR2 is SNEGSKA (reference sequence). This CDR3 region has 18 residues. Between the trimmed V and J ends, which lost 3 bases and 1 base, there was a span of 21 bases. CDR3 in amino acids: CSASPHSGTTKNTGELFF. Here the CDR3 DNA reads TGCAGTGCTAGCCCCCACTCCGGTACAACTAAGAACACCGGGGAGCTGTTTTTT.

V and J are TRBV7-6 and TRBJ2-3, with D unclear. From germline, CDR1 is SGHVS and CDR2 FNYEAQ. Trimming cost V 5 bases and J 1 base, with 10 bases left between them. The CDR3 contains 14 residues. The CDR3 loop is CASSPLAGTDTQYF. As DNA, the CDR3 is TGTGCCAGCAGCCCTCTGGCGGGCACAGATACGCAGTATTTT.

The chain combines TRBV20-1 with TRBJ2-3, with a weak D call TRBD1 (6 bases). Trimming stripped 1 base from V and 2 bases from J, with 13 bases between. The germline gives CDR1 DFQATT, CDR2 SNEGSKA (reference sequence). This CDR3 region has 15 residues. The CDR3 protein is CSARVSDRTTDTQYF. CDR3 bases: TGCAGTGCTAGAGTATCTGACAGGACCACAGATACGCAGTATTTT.

The chain uses TRBV28 and TRBJ2-1, with 7 bases matching TRBD2. V lost 8 bases and J lost 3; bases outside the gene matches: 4. The CDR3 contains 13 residues. Germline loops: CDR1 MDHEN, CDR2 SYDVKM. CDR3 nucleotide sequence: TGTGCCAGCCGGGACTACATCTACAATGAGCAGTTCTTC. Amino acid sequence: CASRDYIYNEQFF.